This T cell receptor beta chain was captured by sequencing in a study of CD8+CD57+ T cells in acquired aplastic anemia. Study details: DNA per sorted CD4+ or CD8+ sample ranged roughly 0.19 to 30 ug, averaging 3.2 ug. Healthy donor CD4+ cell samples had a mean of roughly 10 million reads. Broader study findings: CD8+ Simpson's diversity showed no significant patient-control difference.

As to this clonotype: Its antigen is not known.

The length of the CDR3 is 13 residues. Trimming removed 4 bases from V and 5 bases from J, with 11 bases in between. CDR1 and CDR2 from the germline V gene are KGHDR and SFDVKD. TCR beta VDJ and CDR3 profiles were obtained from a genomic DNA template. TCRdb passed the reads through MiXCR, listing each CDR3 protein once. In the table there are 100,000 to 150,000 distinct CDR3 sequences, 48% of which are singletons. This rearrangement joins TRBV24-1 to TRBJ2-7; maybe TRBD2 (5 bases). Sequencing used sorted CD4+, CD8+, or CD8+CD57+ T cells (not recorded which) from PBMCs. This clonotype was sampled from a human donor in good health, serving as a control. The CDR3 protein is CATSDPAGDEQYF. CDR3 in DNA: TGTGCCACCAGTGACCCGGCCGGGGACGAGCAGTACTTC.